The rows below give T cell receptor beta chains drawn from one sample of a study of CD8+ T cells in alopecia areata. Data came from immunoSEQ multiplex PCR; TCRdb stores just in-frame clones and leaves some out. The data contain some 120,000 clones, 45% to 60% of them singletons. The starting material was CD4+ T cells sorted from blood, obtained at week 0. Receptors were obtained from a human donor with alopecia areata. The CDR3 runs from the conserved cysteine through the conserved F or W. D genes are given only for firm matches. The size entry is marked missing in some rows and otherwise reads once, few, many or a size class.

d_gene	v_gene	abundance	j_gene	CDR3aa	CDR3nt
NA	TRBV30	once	TRBJ1-1	CAWSVWPLNTEAFF	TGTGCCTGGAGTGTCTGGCCGCTGAACACTGAAGCTTTCTTT
TRBD1	TRBV7-9	NA	TRBJ1-1	CASSSHRGMNTEAFF	TGTGCCAGCAGCTCTCACAGGGGAATGAACACTGAAGCTTTCTTT
NA	TRBV4-1	NA	TRBJ2-5	CASSHPEAGQTQYF	TGCGCCAGCAGCCATCCCGAGGCAGGGCAGACCCAGTACTTC
TRBD2	TRBV5-1	few	TRBJ2-7	CASANVGGSYEQYF	TGCGCCAGCGCCAATGTCGGGGGGTCCTACGAGCAGTACTTC
TRBD1	TRBV7-9	once	TRBJ1-5	CASSLGQGHNQPQHF	TGTGCCAGCAGCTTAGGACAGGGTCACAATCAGCCCCAGCATTTT
NA	TRBV9	NA	TRBJ1-1	CASRWREENTEAFF	TGTGCCAGCAGGTGGAGGGAGGAGAACACTGAAGCTTTCTTT
NA	TRBV20-1	NA	TRBJ1-1	CSASEAGAF	TGCAGTGCTAGTGAGGCCGGGGCTTTT
NA	TRBV5-1	NA	TRBJ2-7	CASSSGAADYEQYF	TGCGCCAGCAGCTCAGGGGCGGCTGACTACGAGCAGTACTTC
NA	TRBV29-1	NA	TRBJ1-1	CSVESGGTEAFF	TGCAGCGTTGAATCGGGTGGCACTGAAGCTTTCTTT
TRBD1	TRBV4-3	few	TRBJ1-2	CASSQDSDRGSGYTF	TGCGCCAGCAGCCAAGATTCGGACAGGGGAAGTGGCTACACCTTC
TRBD1	TRBV7-9	NA	TRBJ2-2	CASTKGGQTIDTGELFF	TGTGCCAGCACCAAAGGGGGACAGACTATCGACACCGGGGAGCTGTTTTTT
NA	TRBV28	few	TRBJ2-6	CASKTPSSGANVLTF	TGTGCCAGCAAGACCCCGAGCTCTGGGGCCAACGTCCTGACTTTC
TRBD1	TRBV7-9	few	TRBJ1-5	CASSPGQGEQPQHF	TGTGCCAGCAGCCCGGGACAGGGGGAACAGCCCCAGCATTTT
TRBD1	TRBV2	NA	TRBJ2-7	CASSEGQGVGEQYF	TGTGCCAGCAGTGAAGGACAGGGGGTAGGTGAGCAGTACTTC
TRBD1	TRBV29-1	few	TRBJ2-7	CSALGTGLPPSHEQYF	TGCAGCGCGCTAGGGACAGGGCTTCCCCCCTCCCACGAGCAGTACTTC
NA	TRBV5-1	NA	TRBJ2-5	CASSLVSGEETQYF	TGCGCCAGCAGCTTGGTATCTGGGGAGGAGACCCAGTACTTC
NA	TRBV5-6	NA	TRBJ2-5	CASSVKQETQYF	TGTGCCAGCAGCGTGAAACAAGAGACCCAGTACTTC
NA	TRBV5-1	few	TRBJ2-5	CASSLGGRGGGETQYF	TGCGCCAGCAGCTTGGGGGGCAGAGGAGGAGGAGAGACCCAGTACTTC
NA	TRBV7-9	few	TRBJ1-4	CASSRGEDEKLFF	TGTGCCAGCAGCAGAGGGGAGGATGAAAAACTGTTTTTT
TRBD2	TRBV7-2	NA	TRBJ2-7	CASSIGLAGGYEQYF	TGTGCCAGCAGCATTGGACTAGCGGGAGGTTACGAGCAGTACTTC
NA	TRBV25-1	few	TRBJ2-1	CASSEYVGADGNEQFF	TGTGCCAGCAGTGAATACGTCGGGGCGGATGGGAATGAGCAGTTCTTC
TRBD1	TRBV10-3	NA	TRBJ1-2	CASTRDRLNYGYTF	TGTGCCAGTACACGGGACAGACTAAACTATGGCTACACCTTC
NA	TRBV10-3	NA	TRBJ2-2	CAIRNTGELFF	TGTGCCATCAGGAACACCGGGGAGCTGTTTTTT
NA	TRBV7-2	NA	TRBJ1-2	CASSWSEGYGYTF	TGTGCCAGCAGCTGGTCGGAAGGATATGGCTACACCTTC
NA	TRBV30	few	TRBJ2-3	CAWSLGPLDTQYF	TGTGCCTGGAGTCTAGGCCCTCTGGATACGCAGTATTTT
TRBD2	TRBV5-1	few	TRBJ2-5	CASSLAGGQETQYF	TGCGCCAGCAGCTTGGCGGGAGGGCAAGAGACCCAGTACTTC
NA	TRBV29-1	NA	TRBJ2-7	CSGWIGLEQYF	TGCAGCGGTTGGATCGGTCTCGAGCAGTACTTC
TRBD1	TRBV5-1	NA	TRBJ1-6	CASRRDRGDSPLHF	TGCGCCAGCAGGAGAGACAGGGGTGATTCACCCCTCCACTTT
NA	TRBV30	NA	TRBJ1-2	CAWTRRDSKRGYTF	TGTGCCTGGACCCGACGGGACTCCAAGAGGGGCTACACCTTC
TRBD2	TRBV28	NA	TRBJ2-1	CASSSAGTSGRAKNEQFF	TGTGCCAGCAGTTCCGCCGGGACTAGCGGGAGGGCCAAGAATGAGCAGTTCTTC
TRBD1	TRBV5-4	NA	TRBJ2-3	CASSLVDRGPDTQYF	TGTGCCAGCAGCTTGGTTGACAGGGGGCCAGATACGCAGTATTTT
TRBD1	TRBV5-4	NA	TRBJ2-5	CASSFSGGETQYF	TGTGCCAGCAGCTTTTCAGGGGGTGAGACCCAGTACTTC
TRBD2	TRBV19	NA	TRBJ2-5	CASSLFTSGEETQYF	TGTGCCAGTAGTCTTTTTACTAGCGGCGAAGAGACCCAGTACTTC
TRBD1	TRBV30	NA	TRBJ2-5	CAWTTGERLETQYF	TGTGCCTGGACCACAGGGGAACGGTTGGAGACCCAGTACTTC
NA	TRBV6-5	NA	TRBJ1-1	CASSRDTEAFF	TGTGCCAGCAGCCGGGACACTGAAGCTTTCTTT
NA	TRBV29-1	few	TRBJ2-1	CSVEGPAVPYNEQFF	TGCAGCGTTGAAGGCCCGGCGGTCCCCTACAATGAGCAGTTCTTC
TRBD1	TRBV7-2	few	TRBJ1-2	CASSPGQGSGYTF	TGTGCCAGCAGCCCAGGACAGGGTAGTGGCTACACCTTC
TRBD1	TRBV5-4	NA	TRBJ2-3	CASSRPNPGQGAHTQYF	TGTGCCAGCAGCCGGCCGAATCCGGGACAGGGGGCGCATACGCAGTATTTT
NA	TRBV5-4	few	TRBJ2-3	CASSWTQGETQYF	TGTGCCAGCAGCTGGACACAGGGAGAAACGCAGTATTTT
NA	TRBV14	NA	TRBJ2-7	CASSPQVYEATYEQYF	TGTGCCAGCAGCCCACAAGTATATGAGGCAACCTACGAGCAGTACTTC
NA	TRBV5-1	NA	TRBJ2-7	CASSDHRTYEQYF	TGCGCCAGCTCGGATCACAGGACCTACGAGCAGTACTTC
NA	TRBV30	NA	TRBJ2-7	CAWKVQTVYEQYF	TGTGCCTGGAAGGTCCAAACCGTCTACGAGCAGTACTTC
NA	TRBV5-8	NA	TRBJ1-5	CASSFYGSNQPQHF	TGTGCCAGCAGCTTTTATGGGAGCAATCAGCCCCAGCATTTT